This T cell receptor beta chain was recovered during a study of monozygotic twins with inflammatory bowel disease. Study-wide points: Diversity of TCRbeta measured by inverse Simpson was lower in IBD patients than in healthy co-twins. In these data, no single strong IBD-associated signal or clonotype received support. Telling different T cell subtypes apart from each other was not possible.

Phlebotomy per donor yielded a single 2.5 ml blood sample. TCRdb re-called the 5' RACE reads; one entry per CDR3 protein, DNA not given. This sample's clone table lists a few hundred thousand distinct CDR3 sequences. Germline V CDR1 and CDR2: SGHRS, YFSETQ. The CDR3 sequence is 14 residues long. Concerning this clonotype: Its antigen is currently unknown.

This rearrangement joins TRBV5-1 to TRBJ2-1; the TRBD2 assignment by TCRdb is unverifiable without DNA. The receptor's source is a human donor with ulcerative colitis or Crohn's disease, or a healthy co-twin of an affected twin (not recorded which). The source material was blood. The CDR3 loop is CASFPGLASNEQFF.